This T cell receptor (beta chain) came from a study of blood T cells in healthy people across ages (dated by TCRdb to about 2015). At the level of the whole study: Template switching captured roughly one uniquely barcoded TCR beta cDNA molecule per two T cells in model experiments. To avoid experimental bias, donors of different ages were spread randomly across the sequencing lanes. The study analyzed two additional independent replicas of 1 million unique cDNA reads from the same blood draw for two donors, one aged 18 to 29 and one aged 80 or older. Donors were grouped into four age groups: young (average roughly 17 years), middle-aged (approximately 41), aged (around 60) and long-lived (just over 80). The study measured age-related changes in TCR beta repertoire diversity using deep sequencing normalized with unique cDNA molecular identifiers.

The donors were roughly 40 Caucasian individuals from Russia, aged 6 to 90 years, who were systemically healthy. Ten milliliters of peripheral blood were drawn from each donor into EDTA-treated Vacutainer tubes. PBMCs were isolated by Ficoll-Paque density-gradient centrifugation, with at least 7 million obtained per sample. Total RNA was extracted from PBMCs with Trizol reagent, with at least 5.5 micrograms obtained per sample. Naive CD45RAhigh/CD27high T cell percentages were measured by flow cytometry on a PBMC aliquot from every donor. The germline V gene provides CDR1 MDHEN and CDR2 SYDVKM. The CDR3 goes from the cysteine to the phenylalanine over 11 residues. Only the CDR3 region is kept as DNA, spanning 33 bases read in frame from base 1. Receptor libraries were prepared by 5' RACE. Sequencer: Illumina HiSeq 2500. The second PCR ran for about 6 to 12 cycles and used a J-beta primer mix along with a sample-barcoded 5' primer. A unique molecular identifier was introduced onto each TCR beta cDNA molecule by a template-switch 5' adaptor carrying 12 random nucleotides. At least 2.5 million CDR3-containing paired-end reads were obtained from each sample. All of the RNA was converted into first-strand cDNA using the Mint cDNA synthesis kit, with a TRBC-specific oligonucleotide serving as the primer. Following uracil-DNA glycosylase treatment, a first 18-cycle PCR with universal primers M1SS and BC2_uni_R was performed on all cDNA. The study's processing was this. For normalization, 1 million high-quality reads, each with a distinct molecular identifier, were randomly selected from each sample. Reads with shared molecular identifiers were discarded instead of being binned into consensus sequences. MiTCR, set to a Q25 quality threshold and the strictest error-elimination algorithm, was used for CDR3 identification, clonotype clustering and error correction. Lower-bound total TCR beta diversity was estimated with a nonparametric unseen species model using Euler transformation. In-frame beta chains were kept once TCRdb had trimmed the public reads at Q25 with fastp and called clones with MiXCR. Merged by CDR3 protein, the rows form single entries marked with the most common genes and DNA. Here the V and J calls rest on TCRdb's processing, not on the authors' analysis. The sample contains hundreds of thousands of distinct CDR3 sequences, approximately 21% of them found a single time. The ten largest clonotypes hold 3% to 4% of the sample.

This clonotype was observed a few times. This clone's antigen is unknown. With a far larger clone one base away, a read error is the likely cause. Overall study results and their limits: Estimates of total diversity based on one million sequenced T cells were considered lower bounds and underestimates. Conclusive comparison of naive and antigen-experienced compartments was prevented by the profiling of bulk unsorted PBMCs. Compared with the aged group, more naive CD4+ T cells, fewer expanded clones and increased TCR diversity were shown by the long-lived group, suggesting age selection. As age increased, observed TCR beta diversity per million T cells dropped in a roughly linear way, and a significant reduction was already evident by age 40. Because the CMV infection status of the donors was unknown, age-related changes in expanded clonotypes may potentially have been confounded. The percentage of naive T cells measured by flow cytometry correlated strongly with observed TCR beta diversity.

This clonotype originated in a man between 65 and 79 years old in good health. Sequencing input: blood. The chain links TRBV28 with TRBJ2-5, with no reliable assignment of the D segment. The DNA is TGTGCCAGCAGTTTCCAAGAGGCCCAGTACTTC. This is translated as CASSFQEAQYF.